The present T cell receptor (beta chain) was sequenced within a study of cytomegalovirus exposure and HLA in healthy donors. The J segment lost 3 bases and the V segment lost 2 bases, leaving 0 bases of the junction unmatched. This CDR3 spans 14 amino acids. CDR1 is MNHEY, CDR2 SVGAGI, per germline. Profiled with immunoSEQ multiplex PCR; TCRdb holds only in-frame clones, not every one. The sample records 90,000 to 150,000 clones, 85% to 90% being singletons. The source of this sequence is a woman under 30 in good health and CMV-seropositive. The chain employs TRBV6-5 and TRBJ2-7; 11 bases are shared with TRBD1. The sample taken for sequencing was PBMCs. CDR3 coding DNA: TGTGCCAGCAGTTACGGGACAGGGGGCTACGAGCAGTACTTC. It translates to CASSYGTGGYEQYF.